Reported below is one T cell receptor beta chain. Its antigen is still unknown. Combining a sample-barcoded 5' primer with a J-beta primer mix, a second PCR ran for roughly 6 to 11 cycles. TCRdb itself ran the 5' RACE reads through MiXCR, one entry per CDR3 protein. Among 900,000 to 950,000 distinct CDR3 sequences, about 29% were seen once, and the ten largest hold approximately 10%. These data originate in a study of blood T cells in healthy people across ages. Whole-study results and caveats: The unsorted PBMCs prevented any conclusive comparison of naive versus antigen-experienced cells.

Germline CDR1 and CDR2: SGHTA and FQGNSA. Unmatched junction bases numbered 6, after V lost 4 bases and J lost 8 bases. This CDR3 contains 14 residues. The data were also submitted as part of a second study, on T cells of mothers and their children. That publication notes: At around 1.4 ug per 15 ul, all of the extracted RNA went into cDNA synthesis.

This sequence joins TRBV7-2 and TRBJ2-1; 9 bases line up with TRBD2. This receptor was identified in a woman aged 35 to 49 in good health. Specimen: blood. The CDR3: CASSYGGGAYEQFF. CDR3 nucleotides: TGTGCCAGCAGCTACGGCGGGGGGGCATATGAGCAGTTCTTC.